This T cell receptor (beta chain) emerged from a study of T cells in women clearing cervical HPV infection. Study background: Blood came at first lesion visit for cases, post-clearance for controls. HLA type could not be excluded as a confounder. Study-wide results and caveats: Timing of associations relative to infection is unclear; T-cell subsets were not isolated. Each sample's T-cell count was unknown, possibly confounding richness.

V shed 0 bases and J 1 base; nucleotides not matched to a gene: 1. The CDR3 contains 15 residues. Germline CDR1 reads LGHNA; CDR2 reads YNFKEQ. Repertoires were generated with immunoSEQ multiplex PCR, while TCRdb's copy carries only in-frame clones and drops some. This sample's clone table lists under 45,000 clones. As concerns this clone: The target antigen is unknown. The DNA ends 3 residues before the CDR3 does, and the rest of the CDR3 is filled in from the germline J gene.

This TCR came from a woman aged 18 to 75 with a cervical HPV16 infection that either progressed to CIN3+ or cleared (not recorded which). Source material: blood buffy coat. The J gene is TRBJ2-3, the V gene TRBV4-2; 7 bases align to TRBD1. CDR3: CASSQDQGGTDTQYF. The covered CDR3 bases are TGTGCCAGCAGCCAAGATCAGGGGGGCACAGATACG.